The 25 T cell receptor beta chains below were found in one sample sequenced in a study of shared clonotypes between healthy human individuals. Terminally differentiated effector memory CD45RA+ cells were left out of the naive CD8 fraction, which was CD45RO-negative and positively selected for CCR7. Sequencing was performed with immunoSEQ multiplex PCR; in TCRdb, only in-frame clones are kept and a portion is missing. The sample lists roughly 2.1 million clones, about 92% occurring once. Sample: naive CD8+ T cells from PBMCs. The receptors were sampled from a man aged 18 to 29 in good health. Some clones in this sample may be carry-over from other donors' samples.

The rearrangement joins TRBV6-1 to TRBJ2-5; no clear D. Trimming pared 4 bases from V and 4 bases from J, leaving 19 bases between. The length of the CDR3 is 16 residues. CDR1 and CDR2 from the germline V gene are MNHNS and SASEGT. This CDR3 is CASSVLGITARETQYF. CDR3 DNA: TGTGCCAGCAGTGTTCTGGGAATCACAGCTCGAGAGACCCAGTACTTC.

The chain has TRBV10-2 and TRBJ2-7; D may correspond to TRBD1 or TRBD2 (5 bases each). CDR3 length equals 12 residues. Germline V gives CDR1 WSHSY, CDR2 SAAADI. Trimming took off 11 bases at V and 2 bases at J, with 13 bases between the two ends. The CDR3 DNA sequence: TGCGCCTCCTTTGGGGGAACCTACGAGCAGTACTTC. The encoded protein is CASFGGTYEQYF.

The gene calls are TRBV28 and TRBJ1-2; D is possibly TRBD1 (6 bases). The germline V gene has CDR1 MDHEN and CDR2 SYDVKM. This CDR3 spans 14 amino acids. V was pared by 5 bases and J by 3 bases, with 13 bases between. CDR3: CASSTWTAHYGYTF. For the CDR3, the DNA is TGTGCCAGCAGTACCTGGACAGCTCACTATGGCTACACCTTC.

V gene TRBV28 combines with J gene TRBJ1-2; 10 nucleotides match TRBD1. Per the germline V gene, CDR1 is MDHEN and CDR2 is SYDVKM. The CDR3 runs to 18 residues. Trimming took 3 bases from V and 8 from J; bases not matched to a gene: 18. The CDR3 loop reads CASSFARPQTGGTGGYTF. The CDR3, as DNA: TGTGCCAGCAGTTTTGCCCGACCGCAGACAGGGGGCACGGGGGGCTACACCTTC.

The V gene is TRBV10-1, the J gene TRBJ2-5; TRBD2 matches at 9 bases. The ends lost 6 bases at V and 2 bases at J; junction bases unmatched: 7. Germline CDR1 reads WNHNN; CDR2 reads SYGVQD (reference sequence). This CDR3 has 15 amino acids. For the CDR3, the DNA is TGCGCCAGCAGATCTAGCGGGGTTCCTCAAGAGACCCAGTACTTC. It translates to CASRSSGVPQETQYF.

The chain couples TRBV5-1 to TRBJ2-7, with 10 nucleotides matching TRBD1. Germline CDR1 is SGHRS and CDR2 is YFSETQ. The CDR3 is 15 residues long. Trimming removed 9 bases from V and 3 bases from J; junction bases left unmatched: 12. CDR3 in DNA: TGCGCCACCAGAACCGGACAGGGGGTCGACTACGAGCAGTACTTC. Protein sequence: CATRTGQGVDYEQYF.

The V and J genes are TRBV2 and TRBJ2-1; maybe TRBD2 (6 bases). Trimming shortened V by 5 bases and J by 7 bases, and 12 bases separated the two germline ends. The V gene's germline CDR1 is SNHLY and CDR2 FYNNEI. The CDR3 contains 13 residues. CDR3 sequence (DNA): TGTGCCAGCAGTCCAACTAGCCCGAATGAGCAGTTCTTC. Encoded protein: CASSPTSPNEQFF.

The CDR3 reads CASSPRTGAAEAFF. CDR3 coding DNA: TGTGCCAGCAGTCCAAGGACAGGGGCCGCTGAAGCTTTCTTT. The chain employs TRBV27 and TRBJ1-1, with 9 nucleotides matching TRBD1. CDR1 is MNHEY and CDR2 is SMNVEV in the germline V gene (reference sequence). V lost 5 bases and J lost 6; bases outside the gene matches: 7. The CDR3 totals 14 residues.

This chain connects TRBV11-2 to TRBJ2-7, with D possibly matching TRBD2 (6 bases). Germline assignment: CDR1 SGHAT and CDR2 FQNNGV. V lost 5 bases, J lost 3 bases, and 17 bases lay in between. CDR3 length: 15 amino acids. The CDR3 sequence: CASSEHSGAFYEQYF. CDR3 sequence (DNA): TGTGCCAGCAGCGAGCATAGCGGAGCTTTCTACGAGCAGTACTTC.

For this clone: In the same sample, other DNA sequences code for this CDR3. This rearrangement joins TRBV7-2 to TRBJ2-7, with D possibly TRBD2 on 6 matching bases. Deletions cut 2 bases from V and 5 bases from J, with 10 bases between. The CDR3 has 13 amino acids. Germline V gives CDR1 SGHTA, CDR2 FQGNSA. CDR3 DNA: TGTGCCAGCAGCTTAATTTCGGGGGACGAGCAGTACTTC. It specifies CASSLISGDEQYF.

This sequence joins TRBV9 and TRBJ2-7, with TRBD2 identical over 10 bases. From germline, CDR1 is SGDLS and CDR2 YYNGEE. J lost 7 bases, V lost 0 bases, and 7 bases had no gene match. CDR3 length equals 15 residues. The DNA of the CDR3 is TGTGCCAGCAGCGTAGGGGCTAGCGGGAGTCGGGAGCAGTACTTC. It encodes CASSVGASGSREQYF.

This clone was found once. The rearrangement links TRBV9 to TRBJ1-2, with TRBD1 matching 10 bases. Germline assignment: CDR1 SGDLS and CDR2 YYNGEE. The CDR3 consists of 16 residues. V dropped 3 bases and J dropped 2; count of bases not matched to a gene: 7. Here the CDR3 reads CASSGRQGARNYGYTF. Here the CDR3 DNA reads TGTGCCAGCAGCGGGAGACAGGGGGCTCGGAACTATGGCTACACCTTC. Drawing the rest from reference TRBV9 and TRBJ1-2, the complete variable domain is DSGVTQTPKHLITATGQRVTLRCSPRSGDLSVYWYQQSLDQGLQFLIQYYNGEERAKGNILERFSAQQFPDLHSELNLSSLELGDSALYFCASSGRQGARNYGYTFGSGTRLTVV.

J is TRBJ2-7 and V is TRBV19, with D uncertain. Per the germline V gene, CDR1 is LNHDA and CDR2 is SQIVND (reference sequence). This CDR3 is built from 14 residues. V shed 3 bases and J shed 4 bases, with 13 bases lying between them. CDR3: CASSMTLHPYEQYF. For the CDR3, the DNA is TGTGCCAGTAGTATGACGTTGCACCCTTACGAGCAGTACTTC.

V is TRBV5-8 and J is TRBJ1-1; weak D call: TRBD1 (6 bases). Germline V CDR1 and CDR2: SGHTS, YDEGEE. Deletions cut 4 bases from V and 4 bases from J, with 11 bases between. The CDR3 consists of 13 residues. The CDR3 region has the DNA TGTGCCAGCAGCCAGCAGGGGCCCACTGAAGCTTTCTTT. This encodes CASSQQGPTEAFF.

The chain combines TRBV12-5 with TRBJ2-3, with no clear D. Trimming left V 5 bases short and J 3 bases short, with 15 bases between. CDR3 size: 15 residues. CDR1 LGHNT and CDR2 FRNRAP come from the germline V gene. In DNA, the CDR3 is TGTGCTAGTGGTCCCCCTGGCGCCGGAACAGATACGCAGTATTTT. Translation: CASGPPGAGTDTQYF. Together with reference TRBV12-5 and TRBJ2-3, the CDR3 gives the full variable domain: DARVTQTPRHKVTEMGQEVTMRCQPILGHNTVFWYRQTMMQGLELLAYFRNRAPLDDSGMPKDRFSAEMPDATLATLKIQPSEPRDSAVYFCASGPPGAGTDTQYFGPGTRLTVL.

This rearrangement joins TRBV11-2 to TRBJ2-7, with 7 bases fitting TRBD1. The CDR3 consists of 15 residues. With V trimmed by 5 bases and J by 0 bases, 7 bases remained unmatched. Looked up from germline, CDR1 is SGHAT and CDR2 is FQNNGV. CDR3 coding DNA: TGTGCCAGCAGCCCCCCCGGGACAGTCTCCTACGAGCAGTACTTC. Protein: CASSPPGTVSYEQYF.

The chain links TRBV7-9 to TRBJ2-3; D is possibly TRBD1 (8 bases). Trimming removed 2 bases at V and 4 bases at J, with 13 bases between. The CDR3 loop spans 15 amino acids. The germline V gene has CDR1 SEHNR and CDR2 FQNEAQ (reference sequence). In DNA, the CDR3 is TGTGCCAGCAGCTTAAACAGGGGGGGGCCAGATACGCAGTATTTT. Translating gives CASSLNRGGPDTQYF.

This chain links TRBV27 with TRBJ1-1; the match to TRBD1 covers 7 bases. The germline V gene encodes CDR1 MNHEY and CDR2 SMNVEV (reference sequence). The CDR3 extends over 15 amino acids. The trim removed 6 bases at V and 2 bases at J, leaving 9 bases unmatched. CDR3 nucleotides: TGTGCCAGCAGGGACGCCACAGGGGTCAACACTGAAGCTTTCTTT. It is translated as CASRDATGVNTEAFF.

This clone showed up just once. The rearrangement links TRBV5-8 to TRBJ2-1; D is possibly TRBD2 (6 bases). V shed 4 bases and J shed 0 bases, with 14 bases lying between them. The CDR3 covers 16 residues. Germline V gene sequence: CDR1 SGHTS, CDR2 YDEGEE. CDR3 protein: CASSPGGESSYNEQFF. In DNA, the CDR3 is TGTGCCAGCAGCCCGGGCGGGGAGAGCTCCTACAATGAGCAGTTCTTC.

The rearrangement links TRBV5-1 to TRBJ2-5; D gene unclear. The CDR3 totals 15 residues. V lost 0 bases to trimming and J lost 1 base, with 10 bases between them. The germline V gene has CDR1 SGHRS and CDR2 YFSETQ. The DNA of the CDR3 is TGCGCCAGCAGCTTGGGGTACAGAAGCCAAGAGACCCAGTACTTC. It specifies CASSLGYRSQETQYF.

The chain couples TRBV6-5 to TRBJ2-5; the D is unclear. The germline V gene encodes CDR1 MNHEY and CDR2 SVGAGI. Deletions cut 5 bases from V and 2 bases from J, with 9 bases between. This CDR3 spans 13 amino acids. CDR3 amino acids: CASSKSQQETQYF. CDR3 in DNA: TGTGCCAGCAGTAAGTCTCAGCAAGAGACCCAGTACTTC.

This chain joins TRBV28 and TRBJ2-2, with 12 nucleotides matching TRBD2. The ends lost 2 bases at V and 0 bases at J; junction bases unmatched: 7. The CDR3 is 19 amino acids. Germline V gene lookup returns CDR1 MDHEN and CDR2 SYDVKM. DNA for the CDR3: TGTGCCAGCAGTTTAAACCTAGCGGGAGGGACGCCGAACACCGGGGAGCTGTTTTTT. The encoded protein is CASSLNLAGGTPNTGELFF.

This rearrangement joins TRBV4-1 to TRBJ2-7, with TRBD2 matching 11 bases. Trimming cost V 0 bases and J 0 bases; bases outside gene matches: 10. In germline, CDR1 is MGHRA, CDR2 YSYEKL. This CDR3 contains 19 residues. The CDR3 DNA follows: TGCGCCAGCAGCCAAGACTGGCTAGCGGGAGGAACCTTCTCCTACGAGCAGTACTTC. It encodes CASSQDWLAGGTFSYEQYF.

The V and J genes are TRBV5-1 and TRBJ1-3; D is uncertain. V gave up 4 bases and J gave up 3 bases, with 14 bases separating them. This CDR3 has 15 residues. CDR1 and CDR2 from the germline V gene are SGHRS and YFSETQ. CDR3 residues: CASSQMTGGGNTIYF. CDR3 coding DNA: TGCGCCAGCAGCCAAATGACGGGTGGTGGAAACACCATATATTTT. Complete variable domain (other parts from reference TRBV5-1 and TRBJ1-3): KAGVTQTPRYLIKTRGQQVTLSCSPISGHRSVSWYQQTPGQGLQFLFEYFSETQRNKGNFPGRFSGRQFSNSRSEMNVSTLELGDSALYLCASSQMTGGGNTIYFGEGSWLTVV.

CDR3 loop: CASSTGGQEQFF. CDR3 in DNA: TGTGCCAGCAGTACCGGTGGGCAGGAGCAGTTCTTC. This sequence joins TRBV6-5 and TRBJ2-1, with D unresolved. The germline CDR1 and CDR2 sequences are MNHEY and SVGAGI. V was pared by 5 bases and J by 10 bases, with 12 bases between. The CDR3 totals 12 residues.